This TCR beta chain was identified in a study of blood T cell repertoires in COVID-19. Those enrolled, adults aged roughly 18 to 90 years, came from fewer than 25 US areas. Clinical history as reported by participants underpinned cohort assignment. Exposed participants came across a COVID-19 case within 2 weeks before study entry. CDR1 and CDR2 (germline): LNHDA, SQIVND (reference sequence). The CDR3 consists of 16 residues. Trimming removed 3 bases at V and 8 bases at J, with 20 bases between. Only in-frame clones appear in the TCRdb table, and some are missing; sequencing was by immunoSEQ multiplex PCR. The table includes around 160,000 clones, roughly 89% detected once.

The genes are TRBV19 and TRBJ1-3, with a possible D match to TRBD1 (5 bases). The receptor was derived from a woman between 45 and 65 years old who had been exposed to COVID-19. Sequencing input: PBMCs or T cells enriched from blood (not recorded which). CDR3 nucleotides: TGTGCCAGTAGTATTATGAAGGGGCAGGGTTTGCACACCATATATTTT. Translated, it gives CASSIMKGQGLHTIYF.